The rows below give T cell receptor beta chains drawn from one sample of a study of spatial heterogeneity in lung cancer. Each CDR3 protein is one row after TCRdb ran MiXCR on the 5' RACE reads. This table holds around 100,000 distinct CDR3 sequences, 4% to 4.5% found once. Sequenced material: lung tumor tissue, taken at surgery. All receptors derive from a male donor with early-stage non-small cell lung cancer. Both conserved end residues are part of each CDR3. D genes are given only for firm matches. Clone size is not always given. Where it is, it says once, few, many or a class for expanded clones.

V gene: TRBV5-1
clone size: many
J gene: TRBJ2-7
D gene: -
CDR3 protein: CASSFQGTHEQYF
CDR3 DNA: TGCGCCAGCAGCTTTCAGGGCACCCACGAGCAGTACTTC

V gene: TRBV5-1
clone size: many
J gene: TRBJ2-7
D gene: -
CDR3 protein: CASSSTGAYEQYF
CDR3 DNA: TGCGCCAGCAGCTCTACAGGCGCGTACGAGCAGTACTTC

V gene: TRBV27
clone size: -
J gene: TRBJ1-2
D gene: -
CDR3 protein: CASALGQPGHYGYTF
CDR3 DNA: TGTGCCAGCGCCCTTGGACAGCCCGGTCACTATGGCTACACCTTC

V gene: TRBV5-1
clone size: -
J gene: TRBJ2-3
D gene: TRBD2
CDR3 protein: CASSLIITEREDRDTQYF
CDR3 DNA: TGCGCCAGCAGCTTAATCATTACCGAGCGGGAAGATAGAGATACGCAGTATTTT

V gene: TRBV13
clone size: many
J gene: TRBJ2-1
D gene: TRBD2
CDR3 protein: CASSYRRLATGGSYNEQFF
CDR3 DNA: TGTGCCAGCAGCTACCGCCGACTAGCGACAGGCGGATCCTACAATGAGCAGTTCTTC

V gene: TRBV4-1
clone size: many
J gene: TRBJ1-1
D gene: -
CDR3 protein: CASSQGESWGTEAFF
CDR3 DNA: TGCGCCAGCAGCCAAGGAGAGAGCTGGGGAACTGAAGCTTTCTTT

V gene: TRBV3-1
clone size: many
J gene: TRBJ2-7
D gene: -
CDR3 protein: CASSQDYQEQYF
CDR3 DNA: TGTGCCAGCAGCCAAGACTACCAAGAGCAGTACTTC

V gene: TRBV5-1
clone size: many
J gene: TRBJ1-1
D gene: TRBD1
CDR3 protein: CASSPGTGALAFEAFF
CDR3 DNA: TGCGCCAGCAGCCCCGGGACAGGGGCTCTAGCTTTTGAAGCTTTCTTT

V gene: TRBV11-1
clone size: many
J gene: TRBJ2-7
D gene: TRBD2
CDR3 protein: CASSITSGSWNEQYF
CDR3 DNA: TGTGCCAGCAGCATAACTAGCGGGAGTTGGAACGAGCAGTACTTC

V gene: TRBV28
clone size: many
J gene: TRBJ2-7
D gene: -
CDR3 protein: CASRHPDSYEQYF
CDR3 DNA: TGTGCCAGCCGTCACCCTGACTCCTACGAGCAGTACTTC

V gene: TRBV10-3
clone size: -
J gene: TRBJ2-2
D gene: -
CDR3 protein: CAIAVGVSNTGELFF
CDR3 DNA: TGTGCCATCGCCGTAGGGGTGAGCAACACCGGGGAGCTGTTTTTT

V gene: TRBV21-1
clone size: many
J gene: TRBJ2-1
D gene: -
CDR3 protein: CASSKLAGGQGEQFF
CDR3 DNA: TGTGCCAGCAGCAAACTAGCGGGAGGCCAGGGTGAGCAGTTCTTC

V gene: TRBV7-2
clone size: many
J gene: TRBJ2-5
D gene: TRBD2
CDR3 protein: CASSKRTSVYQETQYF
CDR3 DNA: TGTGCCAGCAGCAAACGGACTAGCGTATACCAAGAGACCCAGTACTTC

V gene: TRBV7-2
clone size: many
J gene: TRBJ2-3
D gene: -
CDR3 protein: CASSLGGSRTDTQYF
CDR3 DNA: TGTGCCAGCAGCTTAGGTGGCAGCCGCACAGATACGCAGTATTTT

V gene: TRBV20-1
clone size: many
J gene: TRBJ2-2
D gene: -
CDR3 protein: CSAKREGDTGELFF
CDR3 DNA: TGCAGTGCCAAACGAGAAGGGGACACCGGGGAGCTGTTTTTT

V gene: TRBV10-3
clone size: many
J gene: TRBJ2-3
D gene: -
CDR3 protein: CAISEVTDTQYF
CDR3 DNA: TGTGCCATCAGTGAAGTCACAGATACGCAGTATTTT

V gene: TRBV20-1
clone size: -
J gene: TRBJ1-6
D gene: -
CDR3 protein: CSALKGQIHVARGNSPLHF
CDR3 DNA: TGCAGTGCTTTGAAGGGACAAATTCATGTCGCGCGGGGAAATTCACCCCTCCACTTT

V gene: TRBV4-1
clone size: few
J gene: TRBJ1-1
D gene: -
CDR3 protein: CASSQGPIRGTEAFF
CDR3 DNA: TGCGCCAGCAGCCAAGGACCCATTCGGGGCACTGAAGCTTTCTTT

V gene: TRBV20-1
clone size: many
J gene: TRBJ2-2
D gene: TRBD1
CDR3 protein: CSARSETGGKRGELFF
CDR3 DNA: TGCAGTGCTAGATCCGAGACAGGGGGTAAACGCGGGGAGCTGTTTTTT

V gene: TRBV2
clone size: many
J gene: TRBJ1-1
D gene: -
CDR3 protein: CASSVLENTEAFF
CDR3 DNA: TGTGCCAGCAGTGTCCTGGAGAACACTGAAGCTTTCTTT

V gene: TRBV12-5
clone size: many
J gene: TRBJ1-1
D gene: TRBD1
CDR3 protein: CASGAPGQGHTEAFF
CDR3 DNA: TGTGCTAGTGGTGCCCCGGGACAGGGGCACACTGAAGCTTTCTTT

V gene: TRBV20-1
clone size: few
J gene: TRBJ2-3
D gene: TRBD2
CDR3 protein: CSAPLAGLTDTQYF
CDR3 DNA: TGCAGTGCACCTCTAGCGGGCCTCACAGATACGCAGTATTTT

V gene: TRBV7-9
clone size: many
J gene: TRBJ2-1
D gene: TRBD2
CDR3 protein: CASSLPLGDYSGRGNEQFF
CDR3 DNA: TGTGCCAGCAGCCTACCCTTGGGCGATTATAGCGGGAGAGGTAATGAGCAGTTCTTC

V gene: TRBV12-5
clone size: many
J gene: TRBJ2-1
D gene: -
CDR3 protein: CASGLLAGGSYNEQFF
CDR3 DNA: TGTGCTAGTGGTTTGTTAGCCGGGGGCTCCTACAATGAGCAGTTCTTC

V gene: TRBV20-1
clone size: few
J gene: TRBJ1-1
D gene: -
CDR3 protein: CSVRGKTEAFF
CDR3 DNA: TGCAGTGTTCGGGGGAAGACTGAAGCTTTCTTT

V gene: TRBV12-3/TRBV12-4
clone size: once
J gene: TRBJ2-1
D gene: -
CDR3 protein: CASKRGGSEQFF
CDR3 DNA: TGTGCCAGCAAACGGGGCGGGTCTGAGCAGTTCTTC

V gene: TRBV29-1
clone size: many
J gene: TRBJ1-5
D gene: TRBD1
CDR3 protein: CSVITGVDQPQHF
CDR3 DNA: TGCAGCGTTATCACAGGGGTCGATCAGCCCCAGCATTTT

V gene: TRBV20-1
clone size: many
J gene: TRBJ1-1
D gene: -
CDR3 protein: CSASPPQGAAFF
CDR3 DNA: TGCAGTGCTAGCCCCCCGCAGGGCGCAGCTTTCTTT

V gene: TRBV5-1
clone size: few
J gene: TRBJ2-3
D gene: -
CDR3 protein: CASGDGDRTDTQYF
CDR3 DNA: TGCGCCAGCGGCGATGGGGATCGCACAGATACGCAGTATTTT

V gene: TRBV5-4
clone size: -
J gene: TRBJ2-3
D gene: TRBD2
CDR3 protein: CASSLRLAGSTDTQYF
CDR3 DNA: TGTGCCAGCAGCTTGCGACTAGCGGGTAGCACAGATACGCAGTATTTT

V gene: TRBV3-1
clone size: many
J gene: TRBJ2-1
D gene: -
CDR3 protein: CASSQVPNEQFF
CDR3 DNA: TGTGCCAGCAGCCAAGTCCCCAATGAGCAGTTCTTC

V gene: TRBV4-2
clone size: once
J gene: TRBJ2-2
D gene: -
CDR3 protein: CASSQEARYSGELFF
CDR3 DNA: TGTGCCAGCAGCCAAGAGGCTAGGTATTCCGGGGAGCTGTTTTTT

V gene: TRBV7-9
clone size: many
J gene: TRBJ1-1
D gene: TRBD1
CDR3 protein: CASSTPTGTEAFF
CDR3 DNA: TGTGCCAGCAGCACACCGACAGGGACAGAAGCTTTCTTT

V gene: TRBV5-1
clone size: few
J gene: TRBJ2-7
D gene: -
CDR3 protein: CASSLAGTASEQYF
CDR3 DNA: TGCGCCAGCAGCTTGGCCGGAACAGCCTCCGAGCAGTACTTC

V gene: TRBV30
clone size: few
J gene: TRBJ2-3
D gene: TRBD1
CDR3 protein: CAWSVFDRAFTDTQYF
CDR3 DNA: TGTGCCTGGAGTGTATTCGACAGGGCCTTCACAGATACGCAGTATTTT

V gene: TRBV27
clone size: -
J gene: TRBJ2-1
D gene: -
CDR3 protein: CASKVGPSSSYNEQFF
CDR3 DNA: TGTGCCAGCAAGGTTGGACCGTCGAGCTCCTACAATGAGCAGTTCTTC

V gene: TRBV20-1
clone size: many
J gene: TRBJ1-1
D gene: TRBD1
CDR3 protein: CSVRTGGYTEAFF
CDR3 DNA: TGCAGTGTTCGTACAGGGGGGTACACTGAAGCTTTCTTT

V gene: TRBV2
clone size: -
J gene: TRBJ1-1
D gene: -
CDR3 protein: CASGRDLNTEAFF
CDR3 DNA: TGTGCCAGCGGCCGGGATTTGAACACTGAAGCTTTCTTT

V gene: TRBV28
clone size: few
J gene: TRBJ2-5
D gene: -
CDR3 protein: CASSLPGTHQETQYF
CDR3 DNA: TGTGCCAGCAGCCTGCCCGGGACACACCAAGAGACCCAGTACTTC

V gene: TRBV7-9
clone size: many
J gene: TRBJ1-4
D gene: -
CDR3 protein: CASSPGGGDEKLFF
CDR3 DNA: TGTGCCAGCAGCCCGGGAGGGGGTGATGAAAAACTGTTTTTT

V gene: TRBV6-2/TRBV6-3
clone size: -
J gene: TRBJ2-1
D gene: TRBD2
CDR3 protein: CASSYPSGNNEQFF
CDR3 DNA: TGTGCCAGCAGTTACCCTAGCGGGAACAATGAGCAGTTCTTC

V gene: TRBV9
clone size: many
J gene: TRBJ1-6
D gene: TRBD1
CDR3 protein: CASSLYSGTGDSPLHF
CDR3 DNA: TGTGCCAGCAGCCTATACTCCGGGACAGGGGATTCACCCCTCCACTTT

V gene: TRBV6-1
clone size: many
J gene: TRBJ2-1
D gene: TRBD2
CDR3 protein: CASSVSGSILDEQFF
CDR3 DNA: TGTGCCAGCAGCGTGAGCGGGAGCATTCTTGATGAGCAGTTCTTC

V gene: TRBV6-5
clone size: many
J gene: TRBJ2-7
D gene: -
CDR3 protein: CASRTRLWGSSYEQYF
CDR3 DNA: TGTGCCAGCAGGACGAGGCTGTGGGGTAGTTCGTACGAGCAGTACTTC

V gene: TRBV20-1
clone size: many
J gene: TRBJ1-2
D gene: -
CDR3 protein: CSASRGYGYTF
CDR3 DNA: TGCAGTGCCAGCCGCGGGTATGGCTACACCTTC

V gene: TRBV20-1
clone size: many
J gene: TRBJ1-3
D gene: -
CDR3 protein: CSAYRDGGNTIYF
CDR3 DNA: TGCAGTGCATATAGGGACGGGGGAAACACCATATATTTT